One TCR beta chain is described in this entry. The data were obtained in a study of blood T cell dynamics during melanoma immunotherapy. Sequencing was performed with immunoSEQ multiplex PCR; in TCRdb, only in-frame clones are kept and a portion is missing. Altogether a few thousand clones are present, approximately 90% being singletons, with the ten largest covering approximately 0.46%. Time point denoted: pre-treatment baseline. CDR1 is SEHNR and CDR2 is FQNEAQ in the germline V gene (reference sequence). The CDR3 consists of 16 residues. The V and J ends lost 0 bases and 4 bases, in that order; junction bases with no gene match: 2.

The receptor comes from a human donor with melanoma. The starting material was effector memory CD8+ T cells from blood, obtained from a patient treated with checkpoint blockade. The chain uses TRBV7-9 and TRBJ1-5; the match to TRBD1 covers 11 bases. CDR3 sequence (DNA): TGTGCCAGCAGCTTAGCGGGACAGGGGGGAAATCAGCCCCAGCATTTT. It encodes CASSLAGQGGNQPQHF.